This paragraph covers one TCR beta chain sequence. Germline CDR1 and CDR2: LNHNV and YYDKDF (reference sequence). There are 18 residues in the CDR3. V trimming: 3 bases; J trimming: 0 bases; junction bases outside the gene matches: 11. TCRdb keeps only in-frame clones here, not all; method: immunoSEQ multiplex PCR. Of under 70,000 clones in the sample, more than 80% are singletons; the top ten hold about a tenth. This sample is drawn from a study of OX40 agonist ivuxolimab in advanced cancers. The overall study: The group had a mean age of about 60 years, ranged from about 23 to 79, and was 80% to 85% male.

The timepoints at which blood was sampled were baseline, cycle 4 day 1, and cycle 7 day 1. The sample was CD4+ or CD8+ T cells sorted from blood, taken in a trial of the OX40 agonist ivuxolimab. This sequence originates from an adult with an advanced solid tumor such as melanoma, head and neck, liver or kidney cancer. The chain has TRBV15 and TRBJ2-3, with TRBD2 matching over 8 bases. The CDR3 loop reads CATSRAVGGGSSTDTQYF. As DNA, the CDR3 is TGTGCCACCAGCAGGGCCGTCGGCGGGGGGTCTAGCACAGATACGCAGTATTTT.